The clone carrying this TCR beta chain was seen more than once but under ten times. As yet, its antigen is unknown. This entry belongs to a study of T-cell reconstitution after alpha-beta-depleted transplantation in children. Study conclusions and caveats: Where alpha-beta T cells came from about two months after transplant was reportedly several hundred expanded graft clones. High day-60 TCRbeta diversity in some patients came from surviving recipient T cells and thymic progenitors.

Molecular barcoding with unique molecular identifiers was used for the TCRbeta library. TCRdb used MiXCR to reprocess the PCR reads, holding one entry per CDR3 protein. Of over 100,000 distinct CDR3 sequences in the sample, around a tenth were seen once. Germline V gene data show CDR1 as SGHRS and CDR2 as YFSETQ. The V and J ends lost 2 bases and 2 bases respectively, with 15 bases between them. The CDR3 length is 16 residues. This chain connects TRBV5-1 to TRBJ2-3, with D uncertain. The material was PBMCs, obtained before TCRalphabeta/CD19-depleted stem cell transplant. The receptor's source is a boy aged 2 to 10 with acute lymphoblastic leukemia, due to receive a stem cell transplant. The CDR3 sequence is CASSFTPAPNTDTQYF. The CDR3 DNA follows: TGCGCCAGCAGCTTCACCCCGGCCCCAAACACAGATACGCAGTATTTT.